The 16 T cell receptor beta chains given below trace back to one sample, sequenced in a study of shared clonotypes between healthy human individuals. Here immunoSEQ multiplex PCR was the method, and the copy in TCRdb shows in-frame clones only, minus some. Of under 1,100,000 clones in the sample, about 75% were seen once. The sample taken for sequencing was memory CD4+ T cells sorted from blood. Subset reported: CD45RA-negative fraction. Receptor source: a man younger than 35 in good health.

This chain joins TRBV5-1 and TRBJ2-2; possibly TRBD1 for D (5 bases). Germline V gene lookup returns CDR1 SGHRS and CDR2 YFSETQ. This CDR3 comprises 15 residues. V was clipped by 1 base and J by 1 base, with 8 bases between them. Here the CDR3 DNA reads TGCGCCAGCAGCTTGTTAACAGGGAACACCGGGGAGCTGTTTTTT. Amino acid sequence: CASSLLTGNTGELFF.

The chain couples TRBV9 to TRBJ2-2; the D is unclear. The CDR3 consists of 15 residues. From germline, CDR1 is SGDLS and CDR2 YYNGEE. Trimming pared 0 bases from V and 5 bases from J, leaving 11 bases between. The CDR3 loop reads CASSVDLGQTGELFF. For the CDR3, the DNA is TGTGCCAGCAGCGTAGACCTGGGCCAGACCGGGGAGCTGTTTTTT.

This clone has just a few counts. This chain connects TRBV6-1 to TRBJ2-1, with TRBD2 matching 11 bases. Germline CDR1 and CDR2: MNHNS and SASEGT. CDR3 length equals 15 residues. The V gene end was trimmed by 6 bases and the J gene end by 6 bases; junction bases not matched to a gene: 7. CDR3 sequence (DNA): TGTGCCAGCAGCGACAGACTAGCGGGATCCAATGAGCAGTTCTTC. It codes for CASSDRLAGSNEQFF.

The chain uses TRBV7-9 and TRBJ2-3, with D unresolved. The CDR3 has 11 residues. V lost 7 bases and J 6 bases, leaving 8 bases between the germline ends. CDR1 is SEHNR and CDR2 is FQNEAQ in the germline V gene (reference sequence). CDR3 in DNA: TGTGCCAGCACCTCTGGGGATACGCAGTATTTT. Amino acid sequence: CASTSGDTQYF.

Only one count was recorded for this clone. The J gene is TRBJ2-5, the V gene TRBV19; no definite D call. Germline loops: CDR1 LNHDA, CDR2 SQIVND (reference sequence). The V end lost 3 bases, the J end lost 4 bases, and 15 bases lay between the germline ends. CDR3 length equals 15 residues. CDR3 sequence reads: CASSMAFRFRETQYF. Written as DNA, the CDR3 is TGTGCCAGTAGTATGGCATTCCGCTTTCGAGAGACCCAGTACTTC.

The chain has TRBV28 and TRBJ1-1; D remains ambiguous. Trimming stripped 6 bases from V and 1 base from J, with 6 bases between. There are 12 residues in the CDR3. CDR1 is MDHEN, CDR2 SYDVKM, per germline. The CDR3 sequence is CASREGNTEAFF. The CDR3 region has the DNA TGTGCCAGCAGGGAGGGGAACACTGAAGCTTTCTTT. The full variable domain, completed using reference TRBV28 and TRBJ1-1, is DVKVTQSSRYLVKRTGEKVFLECVQDMDHENMFWYRQDPGLGLRLIYFSYDVKMKEKGDIPEGYSVSREKKERFSLILESASTNQTSMYLCASREGNTEAFFGQGTRLTVV.

The J gene is TRBJ1-5, the V gene TRBV6-1, with 8 bases that match TRBD1. Germline V CDR1 and CDR2: MNHNS, SASEGT. This CDR3 spans 15 amino acids. The junction had 15 bases not matched to a gene; V was cut back by 10 bases and J by 7 bases. As DNA, the CDR3 is TGTGCCACCTCGTCGGGGCAGGGGGCCGGGCAGCCCCAGCATTTT. It translates to CATSSGQGAGQPQHF.

This chain uses TRBV18 with TRBJ1-2, with TRBD1 matching 7 bases. V gave up 3 bases and J gave up 4 bases; unmatched junction bases: 17. The CDR3 loop spans 18 amino acids. Germline CDR1 and CDR2: KGHSH and LQKENI. The DNA of the CDR3 is TGTGCCAGCTCACCTGCCGAGACAGGGAAATTGCTCTTCTATGGCTACACCTTC. This codes for CASSPAETGKLLFYGYTF. Full variable domain (rest looked up from reference TRBV18 and TRBJ1-2): NAGVMQNPRHLVRRRGQEARLRCSPMKGHSHVYWYRQLPEEGLKFMVYLQKENIIDESGMPKERFSAEFPKEGPSILRIQQVVRGDSAAYFCASSPAETGKLLFYGYTFGSGTRLTVV.

This rearrangement joins TRBV28 to TRBJ2-4, with 7 bases lining up with TRBD2. Germline loops: CDR1 MDHEN, CDR2 SYDVKM. The CDR3 runs to 16 residues. Unmatched junction bases numbered 5, after V lost 3 bases and J lost 0 bases. This chain's CDR3 is CASSFGGGLAKNIQYF. The CDR3 region has the DNA TGTGCCAGCAGTTTTGGCGGGGGACTAGCCAAAAACATTCAGTACTTC.

Turning to this clone: It may be a read error: a sequence one base away is much more abundant. This rearrangement joins TRBV4-1 to TRBJ2-7, with 7 bases fitting TRBD2. With 0 bases clipped from V and 3 bases from J, the junction kept 8 bases outside the gene matches. CDR3 size: 16 residues. Germline V CDR1 and CDR2: MGHRA, YSYEKL. The CDR3 loop is CASSQDLAVLHYEQYF. The CDR3 nucleotides are TGCGCCAGCAGCCAAGATCTAGCGGTTCTACACTACGAGCAGTACTTC.

The chain couples TRBV19 to TRBJ1-4, with TRBD1 matching 7 bases. Germline V CDR1 and CDR2: LNHDA, SQIVND (reference sequence). This CDR3 has 18 amino acids. V was pared by 6 bases and J by 7 bases, with 20 bases of the junction left unmatched. The CDR3 DNA reads as TGTGCCAGTAGCCTTAGACCTTTCTCCGGGACAGCTACTGAAAAACTGTTTTTT. This encodes CASSLRPFSGTATEKLFF.

This clone turned up a few times. The gene calls are TRBV5-3 and TRBJ1-1; D call uncertain. TRBV5-3 is an ORF; its function is uncertain. V shed 9 bases and J shed 13 bases, with 19 bases lying between them. CDR3 size: 11 residues. DNA for the CDR3: TGTGCCATCACCCCCCTCCTTCTGGGTTTCTTT. This encodes CAITPLLLGFF.

This clone has ten or more counts. The chain employs TRBV6-1 and TRBJ1-1; the D is unclear. The germline V gene has CDR1 MNHNS and CDR2 SASEGT. Trimming removed 3 bases at V and 5 bases at J, with 7 bases between. This CDR3 region has 12 residues. The CDR3: CASSDRITEAFF. CDR3 sequence (DNA): TGTGCCAGCAGTGACAGGATTACTGAAGCTTTCTTT.

This chain uses TRBV4-3 with TRBJ1-1; D is ambiguous. Trimming took off 0 bases at V and 5 bases at J, with 13 bases between the two ends. This CDR3 spans 15 amino acids. Germline V gene sequence: CDR1 LGHNA, CDR2 YSLEER. The CDR3: CASSQDSSRSTEAFF. CDR3 DNA: TGCGCCAGCAGCCAAGATTCCTCCAGGTCAACTGAAGCTTTCTTT.

This clone is a singleton in its sample. The same CDR3 arises from other DNA sequences in this sample as well. This chain joins TRBV6-5 and TRBJ1-2; tentatively, D is TRBD1 (6 bases). There are 13 residues in the CDR3. The ends were cut back, 6 bases at V and 2 bases at J, with 10 bases in the middle. CDR1 and CDR2 (germline): MNHEY, SVGAGI. The CDR3 here is CASSPQGNYGYTF. CDR3 DNA: TGTGCCAGCAGCCCACAGGGCAACTATGGCTACACCTTC.

The rearrangement links TRBV7-8 to TRBJ1-3; D unresolved. The germline V gene has CDR1 SGHVS and CDR2 FQNEAQ. The V and J ends lost 2 bases and 2 bases respectively, with 13 bases between them. The CDR3 spans 16 residues. CDR3 DNA sequence: TGTGCCAGCAGCTTAAGGTCGGAAAGGACTGGAAACACCATATATTTT. Translation gives CASSLRSERTGNTIYF.